These T cell receptor beta chains were read from a single sample in a study of CD8 T cells in ankylosing spondylitis. Using its own MiXCR run on the 5' RACE reads, TCRdb lists one record per CDR3 protein. The table shows about 160,000 distinct CDR3 sequences, with about a sixth occurring only once. The material sequenced was blood, either unsorted or a sorted T cell fraction (not recorded which). These receptors originate from a male donor with ankylosing spondylitis or in good health (not recorded which). Both conserved end residues are part of each CDR3. The D gene is left open where the match is weak. For some rows the clone size is stated as once, few or many, or as a class when expanded; others skip it.

D,size,J,V,CDR3,DNA
NA,few,TRBJ1-1,TRBV5-5,CASSPVTGHTEAFF,TGTGCCAGCAGCCCAGTAACAGGGCACACTGAAGCTTTCTTT
NA,many,TRBJ2-2,TRBV5-1,CASSQGQNTGELFF,TGCGCCAGCAGCCAAGGACAGAACACCGGGGAGCTGTTTTTT
NA,few,TRBJ2-3,TRBV20-1,CSARLVVAGAGTDTQYF,TGCAGTGCTAGATTGGTGGTGGCAGGGGCCGGCACAGATACGCAGTATTTT
TRBD1,few,TRBJ2-3,TRBV5-1,CASSYEGQGGRDTQYF,TGCGCCAGCAGCTATGAGGGACAGGGAGGTCGGGATACGCAGTATTTT
NA,NA,TRBJ2-7,TRBV20-1,CSAPIAYEQYF,TGCAGTGCCCCCATTGCCTACGAGCAGTACTTC
NA,NA,TRBJ2-1,TRBV4-2,CASSHGTTYNEQFF,TGTGCCAGCAGCCATGGGACAACCTACAATGAGCAGTTCTTC
TRBD1,NA,TRBJ1-3,TRBV12-3/TRBV12-4,CASRAGTGGGNTIYF,TGTGCCAGCAGAGCCGGGACAGGGGGAGGAAACACCATATATTTT
TRBD2,NA,TRBJ2-1,TRBV11-2,CASSSTSVVNEQFF,TGTGCCAGCAGCTCTACTAGCGTCGTCAATGAGCAGTTCTTC
NA,few,TRBJ2-1,TRBV13,CASRKNSYNEQFF,TGTGCCAGCAGAAAAAATTCCTACAATGAGCAGTTCTTC
TRBD1,many,TRBJ2-7,TRBV3-1,CASLTGLGEQYF,TGTGCCAGCCTGACAGGGTTGGGCGAGCAGTACTTC
NA,many,TRBJ2-1,TRBV19,CASSIGGNLPGEQFF,TGTGCCAGTAGTATAGGCGGGAACCTCCCGGGTGAGCAGTTCTTC
NA,NA,TRBJ2-7,TRBV21-1,CASSKWQEQTSYEQYF,TGTGCCAGCAGCAAATGGCAAGAGCAGACCTCCTACGAGCAGTACTTC
NA,many,TRBJ2-1,TRBV28,CASSAAPGPPNEQFF,TGTGCCAGCAGTGCCGCTCCGGGGCCCCCGAATGAGCAGTTCTTC
TRBD1,many,TRBJ2-5,TRBV27,CASSPSTGDETQYF,TGTGCCAGCAGTCCCTCGACAGGGGACGAGACCCAGTACTTC
TRBD2,many,TRBJ2-2,TRBV12-3/TRBV12-4,CASSFGTSGSTGELFF,TGTGCCAGCAGTTTCGGGACTAGCGGGAGTACCGGGGAGCTGTTTTTT
NA,many,TRBJ1-1,TRBV29-1,CSVERALNTEAFF,TGCAGCGTTGAGCGGGCCTTGAACACTGAAGCTTTCTTT
TRBD2,NA,TRBJ2-2,TRBV20-1,CSAPGLAYTGELFF,TGCAGTGCGCCGGGACTAGCGTACACCGGGGAGCTGTTTTTT
TRBD1,many,TRBJ1-5,TRBV6-5,CATGTGGSADQPQHF,TGTGCCACAGGGACAGGGGGCTCGGCCGATCAGCCCCAGCATTTT
NA,NA,TRBJ2-7,TRBV7-9,CASSSTTTASYEQYF,TGTGCCAGCAGCTCAACGACCACAGCGTCCTACGAGCAGTACTTC
NA,many,TRBJ2-7,TRBV10-3,CAIQTDYYEQYF,TGTGCCATCCAGACCGACTACTACGAGCAGTACTTC
NA,few,TRBJ2-6,TRBV27,CASSFSYSLSGANVLTF,TGTGCCAGCAGTTTCTCGTATTCCCTCTCTGGGGCCAACGTCCTGACTTTC
NA,NA,TRBJ1-4,TRBV3-1,CASSQGPRGEKLFF,TGTGCCAGCAGCCAAGGACCCCGGGGGGAAAAACTGTTTTTT
NA,NA,TRBJ1-1,TRBV12-3/TRBV12-4,CASSPTQKSEAFF,TGTGCCAGCAGTCCGACCCAGAAATCTGAAGCTTTCTTT
NA,NA,TRBJ1-2,TRBV6-1,CASKKEQGVSYGYTF,TGTGCCAGCAAGAAGGAACAGGGCGTATCCTATGGCTACACCTTC
NA,many,TRBJ2-1,TRBV5-1,CASSLGILGNEQFF,TGCGCCAGCAGCCTGGGTATCCTGGGCAATGAGCAGTTCTTC
TRBD1,few,TRBJ2-2,TRBV20-1,CSARRGPPPSNTGELFF,TGCAGTGCCAGAAGGGGGCCCCCTCCCTCGAACACCGGGGAGCTGTTTTTT
TRBD2,NA,TRBJ2-1,TRBV20-1,CSARVTSGFYEQFF,TGCAGTGCTAGGGTTACTAGCGGCTTCTATGAGCAGTTCTTC
TRBD2,few,TRBJ2-1,TRBV11-1,CASSLAGTRNNEQFF,TGTGCCAGCAGCTTAGCCGGGACTAGGAACAATGAGCAGTTCTTC
NA,many,TRBJ2-7,TRBV10-3,CAISAVSASYEQYF,TGTGCCATCAGCGCCGTGAGCGCCTCCTACGAGCAGTACTTC
NA,NA,TRBJ2-3,TRBV5-8,CASSFYGATDTQYF,TGTGCCAGCAGCTTTTACGGGGCCACAGATACGCAGTATTTT
TRBD2,many,TRBJ2-1,TRBV5-1,CASSYLAGGDNEQFF,TGCGCCAGCAGCTATCTAGCGGGAGGGGACAATGAGCAGTTCTTC
NA,many,TRBJ2-3,TRBV6-5,CASSYLELADTQYF,TGTGCCAGCAGTTACCTAGAGCTCGCAGATACGCAGTATTTT
NA,many,TRBJ2-7,TRBV4-1,CASSQDSAGHNEQYF,TGCGCCAGCAGCCAAGATTCAGCGGGTCACAACGAGCAGTACTTC
NA,many,TRBJ1-2,TRBV25-1,CASSGPLRGYTF,TGTGCCAGCAGTGGACCCCTCCGGGGCTACACCTTC
NA,few,TRBJ2-2,TRBV24-1,CATSGHLRSRGNTGELFF,TGTGCCACCAGTGGTCATCTACGTAGCCGGGGGAACACCGGGGAGCTGTTTTTT
NA,many,TRBJ1-1,TRBV24-1,CATSDSGTEAFF,TGTGCCACCAGTGATTCGGGGACTGAAGCTTTCTTT
NA,few,TRBJ1-2,TRBV12-3/TRBV12-4,CASSLTGVNYGYTF,TGTGCCAGCAGTTTAACGGGAGTCAACTATGGCTACACCTTC
TRBD2,many,TRBJ2-3,TRBV28,CASSWGTSGNTDTQYF,TGTGCCAGCAGTTGGGGGACTAGCGGGAACACAGATACGCAGTATTTT
TRBD1,NA,TRBJ2-2,TRBV5-1,CASSPTGTGNAGELFF,TGCGCCAGCAGCCCGACCGGGACAGGAAACGCCGGGGAGCTGTTTTTT
NA,many,TRBJ2-5,TRBV10-3,CAISREGGLETQYF,TGTGCCATCAGTAGAGAGGGGGGGCTAGAGACCCAGTACTTC
TRBD1,many,TRBJ2-5,TRBV10-3,CAISESAGQVETQYF,TGTGCCATCAGTGAGTCGGCGGGACAGGTGGAGACCCAGTACTTC
NA,NA,TRBJ2-4,TRBV18,CASSPWASKGKNIQYF,TGTGCCAGCTCACCATGGGCCAGCAAGGGGAAAAACATTCAGTACTTC
TRBD1,many,TRBJ2-1,TRBV7-2,CASSSTSGQYNEQFF,TGTGCCAGCAGCTCTACATCGGGACAGTACAATGAGCAGTTCTTC
NA,many,TRBJ1-2,TRBV27,CASSALGGSNYGYTF,TGTGCCAGCAGTGCCTTAGGCGGATCTAACTATGGCTACACCTTC
NA,many,TRBJ2-1,TRBV6-1,CASSEVTGHNEQFF,TGTGCCAGCAGTGAAGTAACGGGGCACAATGAGCAGTTCTTC
TRBD2,few,TRBJ2-7,TRBV6-4,CASSDEAGASEQYF,TGTGCCAGCAGTGACGAGGCGGGAGCCTCCGAGCAGTACTTC
NA,NA,TRBJ2-2,TRBV7-2,CASSLIPGQGTGELFF,TGTGCCAGCAGCTTAATTCCCGGCCAGGGCACCGGGGAGCTGTTTTTT
NA,many,TRBJ1-2,TRBV5-1,CASSISDGNGYTF,TGCGCCAGCAGCATTTCCGACGGGAATGGCTACACCTTC
NA,many,TRBJ1-5,TRBV5-1,CASSSASNQPQHF,TGCGCCAGCAGCTCGGCCAGCAATCAGCCCCAGCATTTT
NA,once,TRBJ1-5,TRBV19,CASSIGNQPQHF,TGTGCCAGTAGTATAGGGAATCAGCCCCAGCATTTT
NA,many,TRBJ2-5,TRBV5-1,CASSLYSPRVETQYF,TGCGCCAGCAGCTTGTACAGCCCGAGGGTAGAGACCCAGTACTTC
NA,many,TRBJ1-5,TRBV29-1,CSVGGTWGQPQHF,TGCAGCGTTGGAGGGACATGGGGTCAGCCCCAGCATTTT
NA,few,TRBJ1-4,TRBV6-1,CASSAAVTPGGEKLFF,TGTGCCAGCAGTGCGGCCGTCACTCCAGGAGGTGAAAAACTGTTTTTT